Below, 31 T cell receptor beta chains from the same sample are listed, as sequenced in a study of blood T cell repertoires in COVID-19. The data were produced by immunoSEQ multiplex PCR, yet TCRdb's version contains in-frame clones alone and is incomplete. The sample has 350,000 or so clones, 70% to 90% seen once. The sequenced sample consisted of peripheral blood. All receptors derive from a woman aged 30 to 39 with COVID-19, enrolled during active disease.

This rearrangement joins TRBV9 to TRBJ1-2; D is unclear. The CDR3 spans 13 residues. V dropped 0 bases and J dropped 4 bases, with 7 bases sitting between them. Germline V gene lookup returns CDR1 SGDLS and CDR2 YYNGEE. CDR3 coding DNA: TGTGCCAGCAGCGTAGATGGCCCCTATGGCTACACCTTC. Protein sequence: CASSVDGPYGYTF.

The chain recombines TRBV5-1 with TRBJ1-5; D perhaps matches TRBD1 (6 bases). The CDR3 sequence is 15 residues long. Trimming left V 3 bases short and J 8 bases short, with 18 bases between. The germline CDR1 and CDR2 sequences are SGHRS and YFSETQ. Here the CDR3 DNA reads TGCGCCAGCAGCTGGGGGCAGGGGCTAAAGGAGCCCCAGCATTTT. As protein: CASSWGQGLKEPQHF.

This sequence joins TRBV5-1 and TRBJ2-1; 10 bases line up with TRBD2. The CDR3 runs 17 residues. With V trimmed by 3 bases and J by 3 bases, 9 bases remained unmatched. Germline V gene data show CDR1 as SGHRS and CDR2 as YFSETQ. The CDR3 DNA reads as TGCGCCAGCAGCTCGTCCCCCTCTAGCGGGAGCTACAATGAGCAGTTCTTC. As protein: CASSSSPSSGSYNEQFF.

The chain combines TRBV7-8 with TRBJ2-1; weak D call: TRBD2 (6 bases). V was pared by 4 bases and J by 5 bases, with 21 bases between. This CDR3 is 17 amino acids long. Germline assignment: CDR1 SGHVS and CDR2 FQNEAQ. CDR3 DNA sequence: TGTGCCAGCAGCTCAACTTCCACTCGCGGGGCTAACAATGAGCAGTTCTTC. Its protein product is CASSSTSTRGANNEQFF.

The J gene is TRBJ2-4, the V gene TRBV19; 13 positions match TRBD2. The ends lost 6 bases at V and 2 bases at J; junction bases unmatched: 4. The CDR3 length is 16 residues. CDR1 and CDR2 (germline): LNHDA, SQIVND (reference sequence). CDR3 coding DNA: TGTGCCAGTAGAAGACTAGCGGGAGGTCCCAAAAACATTCAGTACTTC. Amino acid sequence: CASRRLAGGPKNIQYF. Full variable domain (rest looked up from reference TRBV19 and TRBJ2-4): DGGITQSPKYLFRKEGQNVTLSCEQNLNHDAMYWYRQDPGQGLRLIYYSQIVNDFQKGDIAEGYSVSREKKESFPLTVTSAQKNPTAFYLCASRRLAGGPKNIQYFGAGTRLSVL.

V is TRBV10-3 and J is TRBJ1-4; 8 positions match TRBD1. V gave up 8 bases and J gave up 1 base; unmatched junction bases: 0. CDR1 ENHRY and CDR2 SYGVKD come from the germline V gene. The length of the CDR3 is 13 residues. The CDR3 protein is CAIGTGTNEKLFF. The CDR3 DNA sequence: TGTGCCATCGGGACAGGAACTAATGAAAAACTGTTTTTT.

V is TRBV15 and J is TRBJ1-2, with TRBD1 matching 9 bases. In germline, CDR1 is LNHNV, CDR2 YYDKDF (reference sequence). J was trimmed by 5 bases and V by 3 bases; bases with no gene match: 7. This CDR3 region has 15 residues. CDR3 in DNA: TGTGCCACCAGCAGCCTTGGGGACAGGGTGTATGGCTACACCTTC. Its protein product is CATSSLGDRVYGYTF.

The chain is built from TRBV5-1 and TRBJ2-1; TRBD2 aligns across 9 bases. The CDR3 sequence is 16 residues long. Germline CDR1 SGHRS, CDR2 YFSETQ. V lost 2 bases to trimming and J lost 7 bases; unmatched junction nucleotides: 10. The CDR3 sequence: CASSFGAGGPMNEQFF. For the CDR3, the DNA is TGCGCCAGCAGCTTTGGCGCGGGAGGGCCGATGAATGAGCAGTTCTTC.

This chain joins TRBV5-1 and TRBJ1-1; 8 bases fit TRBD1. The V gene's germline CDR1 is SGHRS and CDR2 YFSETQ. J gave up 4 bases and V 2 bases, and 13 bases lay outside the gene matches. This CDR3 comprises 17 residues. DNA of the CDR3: TGCGCCAGCAGCTTAATCAGGGCGACAGGGGTAGGCACTGAAGCTTTCTTT. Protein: CASSLIRATGVGTEAFF.

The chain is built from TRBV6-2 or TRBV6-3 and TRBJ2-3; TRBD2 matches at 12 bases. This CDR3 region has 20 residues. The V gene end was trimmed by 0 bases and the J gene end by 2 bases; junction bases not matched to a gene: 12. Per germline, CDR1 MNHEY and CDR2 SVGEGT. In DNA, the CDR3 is TGTGCCAGCAGTTACTCCGTCGGGCTAGCGGGAGGGCCTTACACAGATACGCAGTATTTT. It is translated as CASSYSVGLAGGPYTDTQYF.

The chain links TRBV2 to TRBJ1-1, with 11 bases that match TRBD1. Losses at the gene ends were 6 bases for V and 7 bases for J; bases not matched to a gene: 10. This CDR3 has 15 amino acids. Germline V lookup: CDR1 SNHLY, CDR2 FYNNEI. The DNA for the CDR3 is TGTGCCAGCAGGGAACCGGGACAGGGGGTACGTGAAGCTTTCTTT. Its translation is CASREPGQGVREAFF.

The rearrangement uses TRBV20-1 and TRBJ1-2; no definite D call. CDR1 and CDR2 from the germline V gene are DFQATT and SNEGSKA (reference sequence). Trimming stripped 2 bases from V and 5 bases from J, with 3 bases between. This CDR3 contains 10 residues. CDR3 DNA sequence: TGCAGTGCTAGACAGTATGGCTACACCTTC. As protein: CSARQYGYTF.

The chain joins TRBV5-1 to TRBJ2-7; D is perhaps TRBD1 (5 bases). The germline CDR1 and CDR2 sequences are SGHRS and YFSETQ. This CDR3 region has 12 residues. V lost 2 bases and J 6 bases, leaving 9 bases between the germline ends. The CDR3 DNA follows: TGCGCCAGCAGCTTCCAGGGTCCCGAGCAGTACTTC. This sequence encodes CASSFQGPEQYF.

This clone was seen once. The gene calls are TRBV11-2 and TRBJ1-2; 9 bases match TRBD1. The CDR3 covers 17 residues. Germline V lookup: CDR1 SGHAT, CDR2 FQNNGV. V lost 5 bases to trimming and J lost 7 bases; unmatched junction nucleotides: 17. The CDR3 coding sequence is TGTGCCAGCAGCCCGGACCTACAGGGGGCGAGGGTTTCTGGCTACACCTTC. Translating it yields CASSPDLQGARVSGYTF.

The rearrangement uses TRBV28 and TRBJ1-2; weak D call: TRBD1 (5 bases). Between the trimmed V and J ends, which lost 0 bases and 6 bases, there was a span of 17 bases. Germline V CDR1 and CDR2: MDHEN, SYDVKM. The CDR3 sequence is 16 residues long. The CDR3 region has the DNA TGTGCCAGCAGTTTATGGTCAGCAGGGCGGGAGGATGGCTACACCTTC. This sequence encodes CASSLWSAGREDGYTF.

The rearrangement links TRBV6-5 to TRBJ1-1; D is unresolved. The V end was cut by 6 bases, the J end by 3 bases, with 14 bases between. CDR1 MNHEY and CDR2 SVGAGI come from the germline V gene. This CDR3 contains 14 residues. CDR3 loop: CASSPRMGDTEAFF. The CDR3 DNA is TGTGCCAGCAGCCCCCGGATGGGCGACACTGAAGCTTTCTTT.

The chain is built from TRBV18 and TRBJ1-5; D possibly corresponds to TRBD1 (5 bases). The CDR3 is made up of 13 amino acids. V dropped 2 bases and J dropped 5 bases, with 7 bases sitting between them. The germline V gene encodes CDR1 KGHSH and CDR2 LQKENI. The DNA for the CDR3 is TGTGCCAGCTCACCAATAGGGGATCAGCCCCAGCATTTT. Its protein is CASSPIGDQPQHF.

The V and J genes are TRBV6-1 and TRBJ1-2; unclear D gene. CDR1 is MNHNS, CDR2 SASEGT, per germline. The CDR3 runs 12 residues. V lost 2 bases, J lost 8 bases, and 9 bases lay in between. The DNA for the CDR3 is TGTGCCAGCAGTGAAATCGCTAAAGGCTACACCTTC. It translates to CASSEIAKGYTF.

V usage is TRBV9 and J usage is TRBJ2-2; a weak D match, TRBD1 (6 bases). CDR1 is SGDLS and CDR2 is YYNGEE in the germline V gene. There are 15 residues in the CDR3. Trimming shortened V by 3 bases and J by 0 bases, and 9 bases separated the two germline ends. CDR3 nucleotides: TGTGCCAGCAGCGCCGGGACAACGAACACCGGGGAGCTGTTTTTT. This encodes CASSAGTTNTGELFF.

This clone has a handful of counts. The CDR3 nucleotides are TGTGCCAGCAGCTTAGCGTCGGGGGTCACTGAAGCTTTCTTT. Amino acid sequence: CASSLASGVTEAFF. J is TRBJ1-1 and V is TRBV7-9; weak D call: TRBD1 (5 bases). Trimming pared 0 bases from V and 4 bases from J, leaving 9 bases between. Germline-derived CDR1 and CDR2 are SEHNR and FQNEAQ (reference sequence). The CDR3 consists of 14 residues.

CDR3 DNA sequence: TGTGCCAGCAGCTTTGGTGGGGCCAATGAGCAGTTCTTC. It is translated as CASSFGGANEQFF. The chain is built from TRBV6-5 and TRBJ2-1, with a tentative D call TRBD1 (5 bases). CDR1 and CDR2 (germline): MNHEY, SVGAGI. V was cut by 6 bases and J by 6 bases, with 12 bases left in between. The CDR3 covers 13 residues.

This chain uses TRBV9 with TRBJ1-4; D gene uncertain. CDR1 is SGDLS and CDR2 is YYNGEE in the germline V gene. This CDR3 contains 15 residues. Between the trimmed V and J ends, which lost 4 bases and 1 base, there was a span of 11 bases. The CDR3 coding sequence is TGTGCCAGCAGCATAACGACGGGAACTAATGAAAAACTGTTTTTT. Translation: CASSITTGTNEKLFF.

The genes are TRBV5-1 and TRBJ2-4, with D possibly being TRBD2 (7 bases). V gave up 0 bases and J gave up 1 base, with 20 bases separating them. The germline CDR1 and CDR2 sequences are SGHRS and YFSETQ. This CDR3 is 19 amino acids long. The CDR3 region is CASSLVLAALGGAKNIQYF. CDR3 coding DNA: TGCGCCAGCAGCTTGGTCCTAGCGGCCCTAGGGGGGGCCAAAAACATTCAGTACTTC.

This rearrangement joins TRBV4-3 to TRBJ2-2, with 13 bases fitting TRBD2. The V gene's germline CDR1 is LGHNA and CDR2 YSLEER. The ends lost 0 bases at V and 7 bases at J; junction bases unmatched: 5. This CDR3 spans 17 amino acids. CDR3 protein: CASSQELAGGPVGELFF. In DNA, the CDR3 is TGCGCCAGCAGCCAAGAACTAGCGGGAGGGCCGGTCGGGGAGCTGTTTTTT.

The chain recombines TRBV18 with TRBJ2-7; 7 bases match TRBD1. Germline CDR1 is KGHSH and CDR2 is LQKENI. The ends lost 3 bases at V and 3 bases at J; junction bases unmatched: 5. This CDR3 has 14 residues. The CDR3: CASSPENRGYEQYF. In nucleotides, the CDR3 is TGTGCCAGCTCACCGGAGAACAGGGGCTACGAGCAGTACTTC.

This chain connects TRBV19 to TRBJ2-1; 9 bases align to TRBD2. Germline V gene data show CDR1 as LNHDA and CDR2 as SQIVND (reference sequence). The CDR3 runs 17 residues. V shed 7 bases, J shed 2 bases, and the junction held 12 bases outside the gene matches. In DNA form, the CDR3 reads TGTGCCAGTACCGTGCGGTCGGCTAGCGGGACCTACAATGAGCAGTTCTTC. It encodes CASTVRSASGTYNEQFF.

The CDR3 loop reads CATSDFSRDLTDTQYF. The CDR3 bases are TGTGCCACCAGTGATTTTAGCAGGGATTTGACAGATACGCAGTATTTT. This chain links TRBV24-1 with TRBJ2-3; maybe TRBD1 (5 bases). The CDR3 spans 16 residues. V was pared by 1 base and J by 3 bases, with 13 bases between. Looked up from germline, CDR1 is KGHDR and CDR2 is SFDVKD.

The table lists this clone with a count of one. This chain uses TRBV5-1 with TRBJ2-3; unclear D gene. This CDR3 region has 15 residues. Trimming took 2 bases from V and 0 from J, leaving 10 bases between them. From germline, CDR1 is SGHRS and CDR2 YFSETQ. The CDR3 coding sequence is TGCGCCAGCAGCTTATCGACGGGTAGCACAGATACGCAGTATTTT. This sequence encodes CASSLSTGSTDTQYF. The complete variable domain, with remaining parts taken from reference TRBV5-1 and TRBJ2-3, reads KAGVTQTPRYLIKTRGQQVTLSCSPISGHRSVSWYQQTPGQGLQFLFEYFSETQRNKGNFPGRFSGRQFSNSRSEMNVSTLELGDSALYLCASSLSTGSTDTQYFGPGTRLTVL.

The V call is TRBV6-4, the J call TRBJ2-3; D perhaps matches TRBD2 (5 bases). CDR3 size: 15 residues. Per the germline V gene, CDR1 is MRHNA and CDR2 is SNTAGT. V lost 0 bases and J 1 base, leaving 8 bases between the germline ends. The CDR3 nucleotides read TGTGCCAGCAGTGACTCCGAGGGAGGCACAGATACGCAGTATTTT. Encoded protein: CASSDSEGGTDTQYF.

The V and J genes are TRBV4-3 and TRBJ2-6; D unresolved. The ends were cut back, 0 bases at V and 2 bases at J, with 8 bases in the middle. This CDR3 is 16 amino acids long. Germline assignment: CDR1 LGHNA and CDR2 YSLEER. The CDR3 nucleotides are TGCGCCAGCAGCCAAGAAACATTCACTGGGGCCAACGTCCTGACTTTC. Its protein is CASSQETFTGANVLTF.

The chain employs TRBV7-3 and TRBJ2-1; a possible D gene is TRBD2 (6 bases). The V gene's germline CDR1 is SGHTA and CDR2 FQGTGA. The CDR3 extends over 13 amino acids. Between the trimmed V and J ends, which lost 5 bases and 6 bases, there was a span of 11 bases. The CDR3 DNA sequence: TGTGCCAGCAGCGTGGGACTTAGCAATGAGCAGTTCTTC. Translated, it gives CASSVGLSNEQFF.